The rows below give T cell receptor beta chains drawn from one sample of a study of CXCR3-negative and CXCR3-positive naive CD8 T cells. Each CDR3 protein gets one entry in TCRdb, which reprocessed the 5' RACE reads and gives no DNA. This table lists some 40,000 distinct CDR3 sequences. Sequencing input: memory CD8+ T cells from blood. The receptors here all came from a human donor in good health. Some clones in this sample may be carry-over from other donors' samples. CDR3s include the opening cysteine and the closing phenylalanine or tryptophan. Each record gives: J gene, V gene, CDR3 protein.

TRBJ2-3	TRBV29-1	CSVVVRGTDTQYF
TRBJ1-2	TRBV6-2/TRBV6-3	CASRSHAPNYGYTF
TRBJ2-7	TRBV29-1	CSVVLDVSTGYASYEQYF
TRBJ1-1	TRBV7-9	CASSLERTGNTEAFF
TRBJ1-2	TRBV3-1	CASSPNGEVLYGYTF
TRBJ2-3	TRBV6-2/TRBV6-3	CASSYFGETQYF
TRBJ2-2	TRBV6-1	CAGSQGQGAVRPGELFF
TRBJ2-7	TRBV25-1	CASSRQGETYEQYF
TRBJ2-1	TRBV19	CASKASFSYNEQFF
TRBJ2-2	TRBV27	CASGPRGGELFF
TRBJ2-2	TRBV6-2/TRBV6-3	CASSKPQSGELFF
TRBJ2-2	TRBV20-1	CSALLREETGELFF
TRBJ2-7	TRBV20-1	CSASGTSRSSYEQYF
TRBJ1-2	TRBV20-1	CSARVDGAQIYGYTF
TRBJ2-7	TRBV5-1	CASSLVRDSSYEQYF
TRBJ2-1	TRBV7-2	CASSFQGSSYNEQFF